Listed below are T cell receptor beta chains from one sample, sequenced in a study of shared clonotypes between healthy human individuals. Assay: immunoSEQ multiplex PCR; the TCRdb copy retains only in-frame clones and omits some. The table shows around 650,000 clones, with approximately 96% occurring only once. The sequenced material came from naive CD8+ T cells sorted from blood. The origin of the receptors is a woman in her twenties or thirties in good health. Each CDR3 is given with its conserved first and last residue. Fields, in order: clone size, D gene, J gene, V gene, CDR3 protein, CDR3 DNA. A D gene is named only where the DNA matches it firmly. Clone size is shown for a subset of rows, as once, few, many or a class of expanded clone.

once | TRBD1 | TRBJ2-5 | TRBV9 | CASSGGGLIETQYF | TGTGCCAGCAGCGGAGGGGGCCTGATAGAGACCCAGTACTTC
once | TRBD1 | TRBJ1-5 | TRBV6-6 | CASNPGTGIGQPQHF | TGTGCCAGCAACCCGGGGACAGGGATAGGTCAGCCCCAGCATTTT
. | TRBD1 | TRBJ2-1 | TRBV7-6 | CASSFGQGPLDEQFF | TGTGCCAGCAGCTTTGGACAGGGGCCCTTGGATGAGCAGTTCTTC
. | . | TRBJ1-5 | TRBV6-1 | CASSLRDGNQPQHF | TGTGCCAGCAGCCTCCGGGACGGCAATCAGCCCCAGCATTTT
once | . | TRBJ2-1 | TRBV4-1 | CASSQGQAGGSSYNEQFF | TGCGCCAGCAGCCAAGGCCAGGCGGGTGGAAGCTCCTACAATGAGCAGTTCTTC
. | . | TRBJ1-1 | TRBV6-6 | CASSYEALNTEAFF | TGTGCCAGCAGTTACGAAGCCCTGAACACTGAAGCTTTCTTT
. | . | TRBJ2-3 | TRBV27 | CASSLIFPPDTQYF | TGTGCCAGCAGTTTAATCTTTCCTCCAGATACGCAGTATTTT
. | . | TRBJ2-7 | TRBV28 | CASTAWRAHEQYF | TGTGCCAGCACCGCCTGGAGGGCCCACGAGCAGTACTTC
. | . | TRBJ1-5 | TRBV28 | CASSLEGGNQPQHF | TGTGCCAGCAGTTTAGAGGGGGGCAATCAGCCCCAGCATTTT
. | TRBD1 | TRBJ2-7 | TRBV29-1 | CSVEDTRGNHYEQYF | TGCAGCGTTGAAGATACCAGGGGGAATCACTACGAGCAGTACTTC
. | TRBD2 | TRBJ2-1 | TRBV9 | CASSVEEYGLAGWGEQFF | TGTGCCAGCAGCGTAGAGGAATACGGGCTAGCGGGATGGGGTGAGCAGTTCTTC
. | TRBD2 | TRBJ2-1 | TRBV11-2 | CASSLYWREAQYNEQFF | TGTGCCAGCAGCTTGTATTGGCGGGAGGCTCAATACAATGAGCAGTTCTTC
. | . | TRBJ2-2 | TRBV9 | CASSVGGNTGELFF | TGTGCCAGCAGCGTCGGGGGAAACACCGGGGAGCTGTTTTTT
. | . | TRBJ1-1 | TRBV5-4 | CASSLVETTEAFF | TGTGCCAGCAGCTTGGTGGAGACCACTGAAGCTTTCTTT
. | . | TRBJ1-1 | TRBV19 | CASSMTGLNTEAFF | TGTGCCAGTAGTATGACAGGCTTGAACACTGAAGCTTTCTTT
. | . | TRBJ1-1 | TRBV10-3 | CAISGRNDSHTEAFF | TGTGCCATCAGTGGGCGTAATGACAGCCACACTGAAGCTTTCTTT
. | . | TRBJ2-7 | TRBV5-5 | CASSIVGGTATYEQYF | TGTGCCAGCAGCATTGTTGGCGGAACTGCTACCTACGAGCAGTACTTC
. | TRBD1 | TRBJ2-5 | TRBV27 | CASSLSRGTAQETQYF | TGTGCCAGCAGTTTATCGAGGGGGACAGCACAAGAGACCCAGTACTTC
. | TRBD2 | TRBJ2-7 | TRBV4-2 | CASSPERGAYEQYF | TGTGCCAGCAGCCCGGAGCGGGGAGCCTACGAGCAGTACTTC